This T cell receptor (beta chain) came from a study of metastatic and nonmetastatic thyroid tumors. Turning to the study itself: Across peripheral blood and tumor or nodule tissue samples taken from malignant and benign thyroid patients, the repertoires were compared with one another.

Comment on this clone: Antigen: not known.

Per the study methods: CDR3 differences across clinicopathological groups were used to build a distant-metastasis classifier for papillary thyroid cancer. TCRdb re-called clones from the PCR reads using MiXCR. These V and J calls derive from TCRdb rather than the authors' analysis. This table has roughly 40,000 clones, about 16% appearing once. The germline CDR1 and CDR2 sequences are GTSNPN and SVGIG (reference sequence). V shed 0 bases, J shed 4 bases, and the junction held 6 bases outside the gene matches. This CDR3 contains 15 residues. Ahead of thyroid surgery, no patient had received treatment of any kind. Study-level points and caveats: Patients with malignant thyroid tumors reportedly had significantly higher TCR beta diversity than those with benign nodules, in blood and tumor.

This clonotype was obtained from a female donor with papillary thyroid cancer or a benign thyroid nodule (not recorded which). Some clones in this sample may be carry-over from other donors' samples. V is TRBV30 and J is TRBJ2-1; 7 bases are a match to TRBD1. The specimen sequenced was blood. CDR3 region: CAWSVRDRVYNEQFF. CDR3 nucleotide sequence: TGTGCCTGGAGTGTACGTGACAGGGTGTACAATGAGCAGTTCTTC.